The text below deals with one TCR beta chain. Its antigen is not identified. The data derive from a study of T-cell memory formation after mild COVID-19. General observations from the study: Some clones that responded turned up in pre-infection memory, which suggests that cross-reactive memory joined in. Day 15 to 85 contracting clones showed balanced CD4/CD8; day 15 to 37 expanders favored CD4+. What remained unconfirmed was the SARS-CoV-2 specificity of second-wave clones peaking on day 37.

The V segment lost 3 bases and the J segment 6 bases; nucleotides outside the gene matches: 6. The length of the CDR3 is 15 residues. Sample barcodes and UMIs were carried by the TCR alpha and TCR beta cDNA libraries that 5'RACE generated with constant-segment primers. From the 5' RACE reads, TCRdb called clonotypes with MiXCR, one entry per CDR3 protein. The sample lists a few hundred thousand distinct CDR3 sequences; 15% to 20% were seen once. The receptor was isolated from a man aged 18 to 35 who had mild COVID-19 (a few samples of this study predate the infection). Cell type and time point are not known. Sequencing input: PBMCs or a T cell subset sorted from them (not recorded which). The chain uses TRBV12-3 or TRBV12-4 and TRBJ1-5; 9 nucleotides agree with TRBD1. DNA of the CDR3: TGTGCCAGCAGTTTGGGACAGGGAAAGGTTCAGCCCCAGCATTTT. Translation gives CASSLGQGKVQPQHF.